These 24 T cell receptor beta chains share one sample of origin, sequenced in a study of CD8+CD57+ T cells in acquired aplastic anemia (dated by TCRdb to the late 2010s). Flow cytometry had shown CD8+CD57+ cell expansion in the patients selected for sequencing. TCRdb records Illumina HiSeq 2000 as the sequencer. Genomic DNA was used as template for profiling of TCR beta VDJ combinations and CDR3 sequences. TCRdb itself trimmed the public reads at Q25 with fastp, ran MiXCR and retained productive beta chains. A single entry per CDR3 protein holds the most common genes and DNA from its merged rows. The sample has about 470,000 distinct CDR3 sequences on record, around 30% of them singletons. The top ten hold around 0.82% of the sample. The sample was sorted CD4+, CD8+, or CD8+CD57+ T cells (not recorded which) from PBMCs. These receptors were collected from a human donor with aplastic anemia.

As DNA, the CDR3 is TGCGCCAGCAGCTTCAGGCAGGACTATGGCTACACCTTC. Amino acids: CASSFRQDYGYTF. J is TRBJ1-2 and V is TRBV5-1, with D uncertain. CDR1 and CDR2 (germline): SGHRS, YFSETQ. The CDR3 contains 13 residues. The V gene lost 2 bases and the J gene lost 3 bases, with 8 bases spanning the gap. The entire variable domain, with the rest obtained from reference TRBV5-1 and TRBJ1-2, is as follows: KAGVTQTPRYLIKTRGQQVTLSCSPISGHRSVSWYQQTPGQGLQFLFEYFSETQRNKGNFPGRFSGRQFSNSRSEMNVSTLELGDSALYLCASSFRQDYGYTFGSGTRLTVV.

J is TRBJ2-3 and V is TRBV29-1, with TRBD2 matching over 9 bases. The germline CDR1 and CDR2 sequences are SQVTM and ANQGSEA. This CDR3 comprises 12 residues. The ends lost 6 bases at V and 6 bases at J; junction bases unmatched: 4. CDR3 amino acids: CSVKTSGDTQYF. The CDR3 bases are TGCAGCGTGAAGACTAGCGGTGATACGCAGTATTTT.

Of note for this clonotype: At one end, the junction sequence differs from germline, possibly due to a read error. This chain links TRBV4-2 with TRBJ1-2, with D maybe TRBD1 (5 bases). This CDR3 comprises 14 residues. Germline CDR1 LGHNA, CDR2 YNFKEQ. CDR3 in amino acids: CPSSQDLGEGGYTF. CDR3 DNA sequence: TGTCCCAGCAGCCAAGATTTAGGGGAAGGTGGCTACACCTTC.

This clonotype has at least ten counts. The V and J genes are TRBV29-1 and TRBJ2-3, with 10 positions matching TRBD2. Trimming removed 6 bases from V and 1 base from J; junction bases left unmatched: 4. This CDR3 is 14 amino acids long. From germline, CDR1 is SQVTM and CDR2 ANQGSEA. The CDR3 DNA is TGCAGCGTCACCGGGACTAGCGGCACAGATACGCAGTATTTT. As protein: CSVTGTSGTDTQYF.

This rearrangement joins TRBV20-1 to TRBJ2-5, with D possibly TRBD2 on 5 matching bases. V lost 3 bases and J lost 1, with 9 bases in between. The CDR3 has 13 residues. The germline gives CDR1 DFQATT, CDR2 SNEGSKA (reference sequence). The CDR3 is CSASGGIQETQYF. The CDR3 DNA reads as TGCAGTGCTAGCGGAGGAATCCAAGAGACCCAGTACTTC.

This sequence joins TRBV27 and TRBJ1-4; a weak D match, TRBD1 (6 bases). Looked up from germline, CDR1 is MNHEY and CDR2 is SMNVEV (reference sequence). This CDR3 has 16 residues. Trimming removed 10 bases from V and 11 bases from J, with 29 bases in between. This CDR3 is CATGAILGQGLGKLFF. As DNA, the CDR3 is TGTGCCACGGGGGCAATACTTGGGCAGGGGCTAGGGAAACTGTTTTTT.

This clonotype was counted only a few times. The CDR3 loop reads CASSPGDSSYNEQFF. The DNA of the CDR3 is TGTGCCAGCAGTCCGGGGGACAGCTCCTACAATGAGCAGTTCTTC. The V call is TRBV7-8, the J call TRBJ2-1; a possible D gene is TRBD1 (7 bases). The germline V and J ends were trimmed by 6 bases and 0 bases, with 12 bases remaining between them. Germline V gene lookup returns CDR1 SGHVS and CDR2 FQNEAQ. The CDR3 length is 15 residues.

This chain joins TRBV12-3 or TRBV12-4 and TRBJ2-1; tentatively, D is TRBD2 (7 bases). CDR3 size: 15 residues. V was clipped by 7 bases and J by 6 bases, with 19 bases between them. The CDR3 nucleotides are TGTGCCAGCACCCTTTTAGGGGGGGCCCGCAATGAGCAGTTCTTC. Translating gives CASTLLGGARNEQFF.

The rearrangement uses TRBV2 and TRBJ2-7; tentative D call: TRBD2 (6 bases). The germline V gene has CDR1 SNHLY and CDR2 FYNNEI. Between the trimmed V and J ends, which lost 4 bases and 6 bases, there was a span of 28 bases. There are 18 residues in the CDR3. In nucleotides, the CDR3 is TGTGCCAGCAGTGGTATCAAACCGATTGGGACTCCCCAAGGCGAGCAGTACTTC. Translating it yields CASSGIKPIGTPQGEQYF.

Regarding this clonotype: One junction end does not reproduce the germline sequence, and a read error may be involved. The rearrangement uses TRBV10-3 and TRBJ2-7; 7 bases map to TRBD1. Germline assignment: CDR1 ENHRY and CDR2 SYGVKD. The CDR3 runs to 16 residues. The CDR3 protein is CASSYDPSTGTYEQYF. Here the CDR3 DNA reads TGTGCCAGCAGTTACGACCCATCGACAGGGACCTACGAGCAGTACTTC.

This clonotype was detected once. J is TRBJ1-2 and V is TRBV10-1; D perhaps matches TRBD1 (5 bases). Germline CDR1 is WNHNN and CDR2 is SYGVQD (reference sequence). V lost 3 bases and J lost 0, with 8 bases in between. This CDR3 has 14 residues. The CDR3 reads CASSDGRANYGYTF. The CDR3 DNA is TGCGCCAGCAGTGACGGCAGGGCTAACTATGGCTACACCTTC.

In the case of this clonotype: A much larger clone lies a single base off, so this may be a read error. This chain uses TRBV2 with TRBJ2-5; tentatively, D is TRBD1 (6 bases). Germline V gene sequence: CDR1 SNHLY, CDR2 FYNNEI. The CDR3 totals 15 residues. CDR3 sequence: CASSEAKGDQGTQYF. CDR3 DNA sequence: TGTGCCAGCAGTGAAGCGAAGGGGGACCAAGGGACCCAGTACTTC.

This clonotype was seen repeatedly, ten times or more. The chain uses TRBV19 and TRBJ1-3, with D perhaps TRBD1 (6 bases). In germline, CDR1 is LNHDA, CDR2 SQIVND (reference sequence). Trimming shortened V by 7 bases and J by 0 bases, and 13 bases separated the two germline ends. The CDR3 is 15 amino acids. CDR3 in DNA: TGTGCCAGTACCGGACAGACCAGCTCTGGAAACACCATATATTTT. This codes for CASTGQTSSGNTIYF. Based on the CDR3 plus reference TRBV19 and TRBJ1-3, the full variable domain is DGGITQSPKYLFRKEGQNVTLSCEQNLNHDAMYWYRQDPGQGLRLIYYSQIVNDFQKGDIAEGYSVSREKKESFPLTVTSAQKNPTAFYLCASTGQTSSGNTIYFGEGSWLTVV.

This chain connects TRBV20-1 to TRBJ1-2; unclear D gene. This CDR3 comprises 14 residues. The germline V gene encodes CDR1 DFQATT and CDR2 SNEGSKA (reference sequence). The V gene lost 5 bases and the J gene lost 4 bases, with 17 bases spanning the gap. The CDR3 loop reads CSARLAGGFYGYTF. The DNA of the CDR3 is TGCAGTGCTCGACTAGCGGGAGGGTTCTATGGCTACACCTTC.

The chain combines TRBV6-1 with TRBJ1-3; no clear D gene. The CDR3 runs 16 residues. The germline CDR1 and CDR2 sequences are MNHNS and SASEGT. The V gene lost 2 bases and the J gene lost 0 bases, with 11 bases spanning the gap. The CDR3 protein is CASSERAGSSGNTIYF. CDR3 bases: TGTGCCAGCAGTGAACGGGCGGGGAGCTCTGGAAACACCATATATTTT.

The rearrangement uses TRBV20-1 and TRBJ1-5, with D unclear. V was trimmed by 3 bases and J by 0 bases, leaving 12 bases between them. The CDR3 sequence is 15 residues long. Germline values: CDR1 DFQATT, CDR2 SNEGSKA (reference sequence). The CDR3 DNA reads TGCAGTGCTAGCGACTATCTAGTTAGCAATCAGCCCCAGCATTTT. Its protein is CSASDYLVSNQPQHF.

The chain employs TRBV4-1 and TRBJ2-5, with D perhaps given as TRBD1 or TRBD2 (5 bases each). Germline V gene data show CDR1 as MGHRA and CDR2 as YSYEKL. There are 17 residues in the CDR3. V gave up 2 bases and J gave up 7 bases, with 23 bases separating them. This CDR3 reads CASSQTPAVAVGGTQYF. The CDR3, as DNA: TGCGCCAGCAGCCAAACCCCAGCGGTTGCAGTTGGGGGGACCCAGTACTTC.

This clonotype was observed at least ten times. The chain uses TRBV29-1 and TRBJ2-3, with TRBD2 identical over 7 bases. The CDR3 has 17 residues. Trimming removed 1 base from V and 0 bases from J; junction bases left unmatched: 10. Germline V gene sequence: CDR1 SQVTM, CDR2 ANQGSEA. The CDR3 loop is CSVEGIGREGSTDTQYF. As DNA, the CDR3 is TGCAGCGTTGAAGGGATTGGGAGGGAAGGGAGCACAGATACGCAGTATTTT.

The J gene is TRBJ2-5, the V gene TRBV2; 7 bases are shared with TRBD1. The junction had 12 bases not matched to a gene; V was cut back by 3 bases and J by 2 bases. This CDR3 is 17 amino acids long. The germline V gene has CDR1 SNHLY and CDR2 FYNNEI. CDR3 loop: CASSEVGSSRGQETQYF. The CDR3 bases are TGTGCCAGCAGTGAGGTGGGGTCCTCCAGGGGGCAAGAGACCCAGTACTTC.

The sample holds a few counts of this clonotype. The gene calls are TRBV5-6 and TRBJ1-1; no clear D gene. The CDR3 sequence is 15 residues long. Germline CDR1 and CDR2: SGHDT and YYEEEE. V was pared by 6 bases and J by 10 bases, with 25 bases between. This CDR3 reads CASTVGPASRERAFF. CDR3 bases: TGTGCCAGCACCGTTGGTCCGGCCAGCCGTGAGCGAGCTTTCTTT.

This clonotype was recorded at least ten times. The rearrangement links TRBV24-1 to TRBJ1-1; D may be TRBD1 (5 bases). CDR3 length: 13 amino acids. CDR1 KGHDR and CDR2 SFDVKD come from the germline V gene. With 8 bases removed from V and 5 bases from J, the gap between germline ends came to 14 bases. The CDR3 nucleotides read TGTGCCACCACGTTCGAGGGGCGGACTGAAGCTTTCTTT. This codes for CATTFEGRTEAFF.

As regards this clonotype: A much larger clone lies one base from this, so it may be a read error. The chain combines TRBV7-2 with TRBJ1-5; no clear D gene. Trimming removed 5 bases at V and 5 bases at J, with 13 bases between. The CDR3 loop spans 14 amino acids. From germline, CDR1 is SGHTA and CDR2 FQGNSA. In nucleotides, the CDR3 is TGTGCCAGCAGCGCCAGAGGGATTCATCAGCCCCAGCATTTT. It codes for CASSARGIHQPQHF.

The sample holds a few counts of this clonotype. A junction boundary mismatches the germline segment, possibly from a read error. The chain has TRBV9 and TRBJ1-4; TRBD1 might be the D (6 bases). Germline CDR1 and CDR2: SGDLS and YYNGEE. The CDR3 loop spans 17 amino acids. CDR3 coding DNA: TGTGCCAGCAGCGTAGATATCGGGGGCCGCACTTCTGAAAAACTGCTTTTT. Residues: CASSVDIGGRTSEKLLF. The entire variable domain, with the rest obtained from reference TRBV9 and TRBJ1-4, is as follows: DSGVTQTPKHLITATGQRVTLRCSPRSGDLSVYWYQQSLDQGLQFLIQYYNGEERAKGNILERFSAQQFPDLHSELNLSSLELGDSALYFCASSVDIGGRTSEKLLFGSGTQLSVL.

The table lists this clonotype with many counts. The rearrangement uses TRBV7-2 and TRBJ2-5, with 7 bases that match TRBD2. Germline trimming cut 6 bases from V and 1 base from J; bases unmatched to any gene: 5. This CDR3 has 14 amino acids. The germline V gene encodes CDR1 SGHTA and CDR2 FQGNSA. CDR3 residues: CASSRGGSQETQYF. CDR3 sequence (DNA): TGTGCCAGCAGTCGGGGCGGGAGCCAAGAGACCCAGTACTTC.